The present TCR beta chain was sequenced within a study of blood T cell repertoires in COVID-19. As processed by the authors: Counts of nucleated cells, estimated from reference gene primer amplification, were obtained. Assay: immunoSEQ multiplex PCR; the TCRdb copy retains only in-frame clones and omits some. That table furnishes V, J and clone size, whereas the DNA furnished D and trimming. The table has 220,000 or so clones, around 90% seen once; the top ten hold about 16%. Individuals drawn from around 25 US areas were about 18 to 95 years old. Categorization into cohorts depended on clinical history that participants reported. Within the 2 weeks before study entry, each person in the exposed group met a COVID-19 case. This clone was counted a few times. The CDR3 loop spans 15 amino acids. Germline V gives CDR1 MGHRA, CDR2 YSYEKL. Trimming took 0 bases from V and 7 from J, leaving 10 bases between them.

The chain combines TRBV4-1 with TRBJ1-6, with D possibly matching TRBD1 (5 bases). Material for sequencing was PBMCs or T cells enriched from blood (not recorded which). This clonotype was obtained from a man aged 25-45 years who had been exposed to COVID-19. The CDR3 DNA follows: TGCGCCAGCAGCCAAGATGGGGGGGTAAATTCACCCCTCCACTTT. Its protein product is CASSQDGGVNSPLHF.